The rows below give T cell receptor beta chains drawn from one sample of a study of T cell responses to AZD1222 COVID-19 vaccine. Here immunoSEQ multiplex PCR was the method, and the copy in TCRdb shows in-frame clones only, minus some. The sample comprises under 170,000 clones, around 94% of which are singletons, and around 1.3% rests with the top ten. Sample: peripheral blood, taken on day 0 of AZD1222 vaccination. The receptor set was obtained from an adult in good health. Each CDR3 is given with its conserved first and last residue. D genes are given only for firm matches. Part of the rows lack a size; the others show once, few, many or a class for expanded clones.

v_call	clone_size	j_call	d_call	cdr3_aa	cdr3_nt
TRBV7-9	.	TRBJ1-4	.	CASSPVFGVEKLFF	TGTGCCAGCAGCCCGGTCTTTGGTGTTGAAAAACTGTTTTTT
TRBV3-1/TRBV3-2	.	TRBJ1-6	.	CASSPNSYNSPLHF	TGTGCCAGCAGCCCGAACAGTTATAATTCACCCCTCCACTTT
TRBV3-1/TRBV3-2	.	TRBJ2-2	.	CASSPWAGELFF	TGTGCCAGCAGCCCCTGGGCCGGGGAGCTGTTTTTT
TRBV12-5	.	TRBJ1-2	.	CASGMSGTLSPKSYGYTF	TGTGCTAGTGGCATGTCCGGGACTCTAAGTCCTAAGTCCTATGGCTACACCTTC
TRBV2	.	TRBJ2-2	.	CAGQGGRLTGELFF	TGTGCCGGTCAGGGGGGGAGATTAACCGGGGAGCTGTTTTTT
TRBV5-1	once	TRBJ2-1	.	CASSLAVREDEQFF	TGCGCCAGCAGCTTGGCCGTCAGGGAAGATGAGCAGTTCTTC
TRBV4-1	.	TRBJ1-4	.	CASSQDGDEKLFF	TGCGCCAGCAGCCAGGACGGGGATGAAAAACTGTTTTTT
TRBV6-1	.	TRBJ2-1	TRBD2	CASSEDGGGANEQFF	TGTGCCAGCAGTGAAGACGGCGGGGGGGCGAATGAGCAGTTCTTC
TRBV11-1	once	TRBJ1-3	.	CASSFLSGNTIYF	TGTGCCAGCAGCTTCCTCTCTGGAAACACCATATATTTT
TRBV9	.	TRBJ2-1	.	CASSGGRGWDNEQFF	TGTGCCAGCAGCGGAGGAAGGGGGTGGGACAATGAGCAGTTCTTC
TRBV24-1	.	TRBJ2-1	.	CATSDGAVSSYNEQFF	TGTGCCACCAGTGATGGGGCGGTTAGCTCCTACAATGAGCAGTTCTTC
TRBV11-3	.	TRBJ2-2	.	CASSRGGELFF	TGTGCCAGCAGCCGGGGTGGGGAGCTGTTTTTT
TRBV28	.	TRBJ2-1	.	CASSLFQEKQFF	TGTGCCAGCAGTTTATTCCAGGAGAAGCAGTTCTTC
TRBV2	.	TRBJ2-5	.	CASRARVGTQYF	TGTGCCAGCAGGGCCAGGGTGGGGACCCAGTACTTC
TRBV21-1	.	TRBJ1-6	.	CASSKTGLRSPLHF	TGTGCCAGCAGCAAAACGGGCCTCCGTTCACCCCTCCACTTT
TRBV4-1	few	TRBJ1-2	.	CASSQALNYGYTF	TGCGCCAGCAGCCAAGCTCTTAACTATGGCTACACCTTC
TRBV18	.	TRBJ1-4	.	CASSPPGLGEKLFF	TGTGCCAGCTCACCACCGGGTTTAGGAGAAAAACTGTTTTTT
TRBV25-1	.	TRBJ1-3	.	CASRGQPASYSGNTIYF	TGTGCCAGCAGGGGACAACCGGCATCCTACTCTGGAAACACCATATATTTT
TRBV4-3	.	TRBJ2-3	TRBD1	CASSPGTAYTDTQYF	TGCGCCAGCAGCCCGGGGACAGCATACACAGATACGCAGTATTTT
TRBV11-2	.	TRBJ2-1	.	CASSLHLLTEQFF	TGTGCCAGCAGCTTACATCTTCTGACAGAGCAGTTCTTC
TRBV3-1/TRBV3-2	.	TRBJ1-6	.	CASSQARTANNSPLHF	TGTGCCAGCAGCCAAGCCCGGACAGCGAATAATTCACCCCTCCACTTT
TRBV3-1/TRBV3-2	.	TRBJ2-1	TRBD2	CASSQDPTGGPRNEQFF	TGTGCCAGCAGCCAAGATCCCACGGGAGGGCCAAGGAATGAGCAGTTCTTC
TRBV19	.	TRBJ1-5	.	CASSMWGISQPQHF	TGTGCCAGTAGTATGTGGGGTATCAGTCAGCCCCAGCATTTT
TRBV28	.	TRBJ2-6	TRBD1	CASSLGGGTGGSGANVLTF	TGTGCCAGCAGTTTGGGCGGAGGGACAGGGGGGAGTGGGGCCAACGTCCTGACTTTC
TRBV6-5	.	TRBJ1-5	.	CASSYSRENQPQHF	TGTGCCAGCAGTTACTCGAGAGAGAATCAGCCCCAGCATTTT
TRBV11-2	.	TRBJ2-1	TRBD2	CASSPGASGTGEQFF	TGTGCCAGCAGCCCCGGGGCTAGCGGCACCGGTGAGCAGTTCTTC
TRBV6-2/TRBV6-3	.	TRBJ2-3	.	CASSPGEADTQYF	TGTGCCAGCAGCCCAGGTGAGGCAGATACGCAGTATTTT
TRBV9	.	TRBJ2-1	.	CASSLGYEEQFF	TGTGCCAGCAGTCTAGGGTACGAGGAGCAGTTCTTC
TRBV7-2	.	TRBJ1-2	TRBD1	CASILTGGAGGYTF	TGTGCCAGCATCCTCACAGGGGGCGCGGGTGGCTACACCTTC
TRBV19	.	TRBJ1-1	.	CASSSQGLNTEAFF	TGTGCCAGTAGTTCACAGGGCTTGAACACTGAAGCTTTCTTT
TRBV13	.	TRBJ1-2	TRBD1	CASSTRTGQVSGYTF	TGTGCCAGCAGCACAAGGACAGGGCAGGTCTCTGGCTACACCTTC
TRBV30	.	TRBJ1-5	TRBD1	CAWSGDRGFRNNQPQHF	TGTGCCTGGAGTGGAGACAGGGGGTTTCGAAACAATCAGCCCCAGCATTTT
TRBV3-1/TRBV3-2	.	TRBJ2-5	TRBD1	CASSPDSRTGETQYF	TGTGCCAGCAGCCCGGATTCGAGGACAGGAGAGACCCAGTACTTC
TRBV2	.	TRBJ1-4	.	CASSVSSREKLFF	TGTGCCAGCAGTGTTTCAAGCCGGGAAAAACTGTTTTTT
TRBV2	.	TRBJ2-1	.	CGISSEGGIGGQFF	TGTGGGATCAGCAGTGAAGGAGGTATCGGGGGACAGTTCTTC
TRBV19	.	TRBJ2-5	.	CASRTGLEETQYF	TGTGCCAGTAGGACAGGACTAGAAGAGACCCAGTACTTC
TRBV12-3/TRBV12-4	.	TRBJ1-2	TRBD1	CASSTGQGNGYTF	TGTGCCAGCAGTACGGGACAGGGGAATGGCTACACCTTC